This T cell receptor (beta chain) was captured by sequencing in a study of blood T cell repertoires in COVID-19. Looked up from germline, CDR1 is MNHNY and CDR2 is SVGAGI (reference sequence). Trimming took 2 bases from V and 12 from J; bases not matched to a gene: 4. This CDR3 region has 12 residues. This table comes from immunoSEQ multiplex PCR, and its TCRdb copy is limited to in-frame clones, with some not included. The sample lists 330,000 or so clones; under 95% were seen once. The receptor was derived from a woman in her thirties who had recovered from COVID-19. Sequencing was done on a sample of PBMCs or T cells enriched from blood (not recorded which). The chain carries TRBV6-6 and TRBJ2-1; 7 bases align to TRBD2. CDR3 nucleotide sequence: TGTGCCAGCAGTTACGCACTAGCGCTGCAGTTCTTC. This encodes CASSYALALQFF.